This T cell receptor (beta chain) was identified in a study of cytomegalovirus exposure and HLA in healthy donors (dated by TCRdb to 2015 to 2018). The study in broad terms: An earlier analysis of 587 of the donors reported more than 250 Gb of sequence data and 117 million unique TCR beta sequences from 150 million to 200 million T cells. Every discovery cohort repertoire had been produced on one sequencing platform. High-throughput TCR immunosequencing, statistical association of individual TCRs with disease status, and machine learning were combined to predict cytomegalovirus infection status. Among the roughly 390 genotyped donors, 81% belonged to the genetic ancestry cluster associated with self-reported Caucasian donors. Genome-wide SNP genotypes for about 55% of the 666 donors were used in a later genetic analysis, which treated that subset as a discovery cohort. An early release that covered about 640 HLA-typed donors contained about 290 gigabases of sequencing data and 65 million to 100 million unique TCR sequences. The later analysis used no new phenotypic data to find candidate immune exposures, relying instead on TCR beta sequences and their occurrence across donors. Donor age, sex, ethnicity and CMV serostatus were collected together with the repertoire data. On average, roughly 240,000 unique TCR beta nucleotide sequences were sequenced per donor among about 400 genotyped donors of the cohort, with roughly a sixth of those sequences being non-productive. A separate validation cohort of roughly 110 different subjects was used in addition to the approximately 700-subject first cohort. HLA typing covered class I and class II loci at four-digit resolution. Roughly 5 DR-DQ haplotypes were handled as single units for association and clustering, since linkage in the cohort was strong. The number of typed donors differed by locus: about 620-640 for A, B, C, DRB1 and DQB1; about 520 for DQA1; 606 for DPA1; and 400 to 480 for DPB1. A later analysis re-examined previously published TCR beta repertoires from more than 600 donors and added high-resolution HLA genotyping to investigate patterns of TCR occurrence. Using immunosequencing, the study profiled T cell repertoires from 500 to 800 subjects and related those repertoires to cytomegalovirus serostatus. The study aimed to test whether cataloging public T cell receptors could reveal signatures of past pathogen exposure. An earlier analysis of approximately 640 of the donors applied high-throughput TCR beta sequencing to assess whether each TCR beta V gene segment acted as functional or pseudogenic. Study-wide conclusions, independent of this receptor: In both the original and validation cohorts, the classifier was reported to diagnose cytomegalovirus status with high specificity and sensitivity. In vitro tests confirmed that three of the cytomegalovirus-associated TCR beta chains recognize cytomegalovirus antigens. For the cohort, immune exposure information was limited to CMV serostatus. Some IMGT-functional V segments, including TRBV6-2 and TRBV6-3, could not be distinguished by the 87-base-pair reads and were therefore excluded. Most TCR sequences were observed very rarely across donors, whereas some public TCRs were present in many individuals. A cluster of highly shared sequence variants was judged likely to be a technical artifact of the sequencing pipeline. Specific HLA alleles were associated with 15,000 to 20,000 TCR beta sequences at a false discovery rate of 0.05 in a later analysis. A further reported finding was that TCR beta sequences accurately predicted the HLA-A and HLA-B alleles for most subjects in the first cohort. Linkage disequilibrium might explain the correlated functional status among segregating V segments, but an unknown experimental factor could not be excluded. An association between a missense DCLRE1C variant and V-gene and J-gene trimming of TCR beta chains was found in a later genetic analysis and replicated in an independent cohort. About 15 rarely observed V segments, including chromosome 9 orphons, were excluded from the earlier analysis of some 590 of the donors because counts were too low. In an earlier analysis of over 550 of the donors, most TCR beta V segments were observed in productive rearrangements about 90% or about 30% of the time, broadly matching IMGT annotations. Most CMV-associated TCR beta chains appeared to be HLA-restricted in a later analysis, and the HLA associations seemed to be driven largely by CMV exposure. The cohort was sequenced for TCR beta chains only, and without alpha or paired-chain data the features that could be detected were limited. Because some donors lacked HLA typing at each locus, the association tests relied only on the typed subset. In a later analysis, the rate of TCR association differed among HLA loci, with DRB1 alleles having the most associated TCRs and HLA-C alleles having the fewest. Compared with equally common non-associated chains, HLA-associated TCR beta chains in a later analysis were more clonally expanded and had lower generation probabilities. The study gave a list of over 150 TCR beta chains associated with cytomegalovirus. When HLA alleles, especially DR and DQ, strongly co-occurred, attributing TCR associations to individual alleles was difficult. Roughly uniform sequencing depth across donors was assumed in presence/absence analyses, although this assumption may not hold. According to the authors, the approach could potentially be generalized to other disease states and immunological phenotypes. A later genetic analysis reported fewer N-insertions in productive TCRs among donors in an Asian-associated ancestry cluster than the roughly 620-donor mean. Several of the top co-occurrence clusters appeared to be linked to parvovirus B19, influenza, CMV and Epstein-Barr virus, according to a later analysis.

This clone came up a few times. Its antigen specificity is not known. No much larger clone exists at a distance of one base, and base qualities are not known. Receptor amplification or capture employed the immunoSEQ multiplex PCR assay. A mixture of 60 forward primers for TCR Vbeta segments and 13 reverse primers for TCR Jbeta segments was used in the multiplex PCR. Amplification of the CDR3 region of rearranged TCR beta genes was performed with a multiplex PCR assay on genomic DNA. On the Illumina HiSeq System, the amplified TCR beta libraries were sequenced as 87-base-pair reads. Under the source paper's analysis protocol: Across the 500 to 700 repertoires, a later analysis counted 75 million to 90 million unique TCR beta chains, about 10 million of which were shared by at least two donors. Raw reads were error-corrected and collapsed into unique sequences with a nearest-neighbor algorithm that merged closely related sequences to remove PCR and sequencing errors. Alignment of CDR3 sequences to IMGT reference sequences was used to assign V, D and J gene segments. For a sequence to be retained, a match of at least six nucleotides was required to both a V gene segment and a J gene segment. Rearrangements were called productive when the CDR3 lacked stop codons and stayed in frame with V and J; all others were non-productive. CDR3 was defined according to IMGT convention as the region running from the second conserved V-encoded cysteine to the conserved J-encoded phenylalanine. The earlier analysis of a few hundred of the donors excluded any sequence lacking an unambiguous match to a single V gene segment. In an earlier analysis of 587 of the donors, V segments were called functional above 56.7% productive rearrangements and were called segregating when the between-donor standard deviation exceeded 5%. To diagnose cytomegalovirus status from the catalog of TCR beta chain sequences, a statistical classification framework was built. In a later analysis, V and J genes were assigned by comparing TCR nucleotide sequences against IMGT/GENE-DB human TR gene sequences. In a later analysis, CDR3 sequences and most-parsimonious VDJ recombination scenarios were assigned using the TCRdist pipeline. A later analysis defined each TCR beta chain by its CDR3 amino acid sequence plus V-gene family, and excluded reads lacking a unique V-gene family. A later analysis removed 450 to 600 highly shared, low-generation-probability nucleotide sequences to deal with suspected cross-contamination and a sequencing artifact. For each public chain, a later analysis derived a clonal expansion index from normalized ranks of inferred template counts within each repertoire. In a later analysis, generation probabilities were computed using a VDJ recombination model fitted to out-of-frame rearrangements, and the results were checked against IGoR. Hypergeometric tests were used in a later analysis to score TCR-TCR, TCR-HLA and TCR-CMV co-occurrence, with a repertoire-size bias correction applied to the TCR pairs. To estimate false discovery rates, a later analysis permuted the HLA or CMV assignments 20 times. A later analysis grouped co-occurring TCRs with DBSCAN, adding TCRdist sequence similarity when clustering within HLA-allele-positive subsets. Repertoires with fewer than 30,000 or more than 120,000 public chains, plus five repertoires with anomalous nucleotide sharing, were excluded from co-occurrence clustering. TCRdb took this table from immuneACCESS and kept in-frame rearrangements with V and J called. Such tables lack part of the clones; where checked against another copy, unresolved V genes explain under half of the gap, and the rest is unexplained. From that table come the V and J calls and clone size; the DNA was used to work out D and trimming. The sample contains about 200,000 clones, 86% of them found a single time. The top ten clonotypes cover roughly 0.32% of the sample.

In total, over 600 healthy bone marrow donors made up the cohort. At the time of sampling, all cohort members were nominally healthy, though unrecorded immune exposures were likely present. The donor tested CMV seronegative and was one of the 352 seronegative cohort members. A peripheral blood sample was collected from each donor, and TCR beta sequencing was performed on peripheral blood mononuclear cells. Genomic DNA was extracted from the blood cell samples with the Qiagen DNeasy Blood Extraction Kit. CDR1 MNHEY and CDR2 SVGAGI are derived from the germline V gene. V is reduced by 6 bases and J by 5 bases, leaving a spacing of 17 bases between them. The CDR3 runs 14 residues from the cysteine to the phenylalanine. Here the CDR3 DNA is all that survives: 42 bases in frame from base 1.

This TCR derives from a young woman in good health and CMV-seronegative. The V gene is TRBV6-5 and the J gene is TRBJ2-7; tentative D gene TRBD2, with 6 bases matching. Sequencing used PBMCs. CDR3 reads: CASRNGPGDHEQYF. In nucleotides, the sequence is TGTGCCAGCAGAAATGGGCCGGGAGACCACGAGCAGTACTTC.